Shown below are 19 T cell receptor beta chains from a single sample sequenced in a study of T-cell reconstitution after alpha-beta-depleted transplantation in children. Unique molecular identifiers were incorporated into the prepared TCRbeta library. Each CDR3 protein is one row after TCRdb ran MiXCR on the PCR reads. Altogether around 450,000 distinct CDR3 sequences are present, roughly a tenth being singletons, with the ten largest covering 2% to 2.5%. Here the sequenced sample was PBMCs, taken before TCRalphabeta/CD19-depleted stem cell transplant. The receptors were sampled from a child aged 2 to 10 with inherited bone marrow failure, due to receive a stem cell transplant.

This clonotype was counted many times. The rearrangement joins TRBV30 to TRBJ2-7, with D hard to call. This CDR3 is built from 12 residues. From germline, CDR1 is GTSNPN and CDR2 SVGIG (reference sequence). Trimming removed 1 base from V and 1 base from J, with 5 bases in between. CDR3 in amino acids: CAWSGASYEQYF. The CDR3 DNA is TGTGCCTGGAGTGGGGCATCCTACGAGCAGTACTTC.

This clonotype was detected only a few times. This chain joins TRBV4-3 and TRBJ2-1; 12 bases agree with TRBD2. CDR1 and CDR2 (germline): LGHNA, YSLEER. CDR3 length: 17 residues. Unmatched junction bases numbered 8, after V lost 0 bases and J lost 8 bases. The CDR3, as DNA: TGCGCCAGCAGCCAAGAAGTTCTAGCGGGAGGGGGCGATGAGCAGTTCTTC. Translating it yields CASSQEVLAGGGDEQFF.

There are a few counts of this clonotype. The chain recombines TRBV25-1 with TRBJ1-6, with D unresolved. Germline CDR1 is MGHDK and CDR2 is SYGVNS. V gave up 1 base and J gave up 3 bases, with 13 bases separating them. This CDR3 has 17 residues. CDR3 nucleotides: TGTGCCAGCAGTGAATGGCAATCCGGGATCTATAATTCACCCCTCCACTTT. Protein: CASSEWQSGIYNSPLHF.

This clonotype has at least ten counts. The chain links TRBV20-1 to TRBJ2-2; 8 nucleotides agree with TRBD1. Germline V gives CDR1 DFQATT, CDR2 SNEGSKA (reference sequence). The CDR3 covers 14 residues. Trimming removed 4 bases from V and 3 bases from J; junction bases left unmatched: 4. CDR3 region: CSAKHRGDTGELFF. CDR3 in DNA: TGCAGTGCTAAACACAGGGGGGACACCGGGGAGCTGTTTTTT.

This clonotype has only a few counts. The genes are TRBV12-3 or TRBV12-4 and TRBJ2-1; tentatively, D is TRBD1 (5 bases). The CDR3 covers 15 residues. Trimming removed 3 bases at V and 5 bases at J, with 14 bases between. CDR3: CASSFYVPGNNEQFF. DNA for the CDR3: TGTGCCAGCAGTTTTTACGTTCCAGGGAACAATGAGCAGTTCTTC.

The chain joins TRBV28 to TRBJ2-5; 9 bases match TRBD1. Germline CDR1 reads MDHEN; CDR2 reads SYDVKM. The CDR3 is 15 residues long. V trimming: 2 bases; J trimming: 5 bases; junction bases outside the gene matches: 6. In DNA, the CDR3 is TGTGCCAGCAGTTTAGGGGACAGGGACGGGGAGACCCAGTACTTC. As protein: CASSLGDRDGETQYF.

This clonotype was observed a few times. V gene TRBV27 combines with J gene TRBJ1-6, with 12 bases that match TRBD1. This CDR3 is built from 15 residues. J gave up 10 bases and V 7 bases, and 8 bases lay outside the gene matches. The V gene's germline CDR1 is MNHEY and CDR2 SMNVEV (reference sequence). As DNA, the CDR3 is TGTGCCAGCACCCCGGGACAGGGGGCATTATCACCCCTCCACTTT. Its translation is CASTPGQGALSPLHF.

There are many counts of this clonotype. CDR3 residues: CATSRFSGAENIQYF. The CDR3 region has the DNA TGTGCCACCAGCAGATTTAGCGGGGCAGAAAACATTCAGTACTTC. This rearrangement joins TRBV15 to TRBJ2-4, with TRBD2 identical over 8 bases. The CDR3 sequence is 15 residues long. V lost 2 bases, J lost 5 bases, and 5 bases stayed unmatched. Germline CDR1 is LNHNV and CDR2 is YYDKDF (reference sequence).

This clonotype came up a few times. The rearrangement joins TRBV3-1 to TRBJ2-1; no clear D. Germline V lookup: CDR1 LGHDT, CDR2 YNNKEL (reference sequence). V was trimmed by 3 bases and J by 0 bases, leaving 6 bases between them. The CDR3 extends over 14 amino acids. The chain's CDR3 is CASSQAPSYNEQFF. CDR3 DNA sequence: TGTGCCAGCAGCCAGGCGCCCTCCTACAATGAGCAGTTCTTC.

At least ten counts were recorded for this clonotype. V and J are TRBV5-4 and TRBJ2-1; tentative D call: TRBD2 (6 bases). Trimming shortened V by 1 base and J by 3 bases, and 14 bases separated the two germline ends. The CDR3 has 16 residues. In germline, CDR1 is SGHNT, CDR2 YYREEE (reference sequence). CDR3 loop: CASSLMSEGFYNEQFF. DNA of the CDR3: TGTGCCAGCAGCTTGATGTCGGAGGGCTTCTACAATGAGCAGTTCTTC.

The chain uses TRBV28 and TRBJ2-5; TRBD2 matches at 7 bases. Germline trimming cut 6 bases from V and 1 base from J; bases unmatched to any gene: 11. This CDR3 is 16 amino acids long. The V gene's germline CDR1 is MDHEN and CDR2 SYDVKM. DNA for the CDR3: TGTGCCAGCAGCACATGGCCGGGAGGCAGCCAAGAGACCCAGTACTTC. Translation: CASSTWPGGSQETQYF.

This clonotype was counted ten times or more. The chain joins TRBV28 to TRBJ2-1, with 10 bases that match TRBD2. This CDR3 contains 16 residues. Per the germline V gene, CDR1 is MDHEN and CDR2 is SYDVKM. The trim removed 6 bases at V and 3 bases at J, leaving 8 bases unmatched. The CDR3 loop is CASRPVTSGYYNEQFF. The CDR3 DNA follows: TGTGCCAGCAGACCTGTGACTAGCGGGTACTACAATGAGCAGTTCTTC. The full variable domain, in which reference TRBV28 and TRBJ2-1 provide the parts outside the CDR3, is DVKVTQSSRYLVKRTGEKVFLECVQDMDHENMFWYRQDPGLGLRLIYFSYDVKMKEKGDIPEGYSVSREKKERFSLILESASTNQTSMYLCASRPVTSGYYNEQFFGPGTRLTVL.

This clonotype was picked up many times. This chain links TRBV29-1 with TRBJ2-1, with TRBD1 as a possible D gene (6 bases). CDR3 length: 11 amino acids. Germline V gene data show CDR1 as SQVTM and CDR2 as ANQGSEA. Trimming pared 7 bases from V and 5 bases from J, leaving 9 bases between. The CDR3 loop reads CSAGQNNEQFF. Here the CDR3 DNA reads TGCAGCGCCGGACAGAACAATGAGCAGTTCTTC.

This sequence joins TRBV20-1 and TRBJ2-2; maybe TRBD1 (5 bases). The ends were cut back, 6 bases at V and 8 bases at J, with 13 bases in the middle. The CDR3 length is 12 residues. Germline-derived CDR1 and CDR2 are DFQATT and SNEGSKA (reference sequence). The CDR3 reads CSAMGLVGELFF. In DNA form, the CDR3 reads TGCAGTGCAATGGGGCTAGTGGGGGAGCTGTTTTTT.

This clonotype was counted ten times or more. This chain links TRBV7-6 with TRBJ2-7; 8 positions agree with TRBD1. Trimming took 1 base from V and 2 from J; bases not matched to a gene: 1. This CDR3 region has 14 residues. In germline, CDR1 is SGHVS, CDR2 FNYEAQ. The CDR3 is CASSLEDRAYEQYF. The CDR3 nucleotides are TGTGCCAGCAGCTTAGAGGACAGGGCCTACGAGCAGTACTTC.

The table lists this clonotype with many counts. The CDR3 DNA follows: TGTGCCAGCACGGGACAGGTCAACACCGGGGAGCTGTTTTTT. This sequence encodes CASTGQVNTGELFF. V gene TRBV12-3 or TRBV12-4 combines with J gene TRBJ2-2; 8 bases are a match to TRBD1. With V trimmed by 7 bases and J by 2 bases, 3 bases remained unmatched. CDR3 length: 14 residues.

The sample holds many counts of this clonotype. V gene TRBV24-1 combines with J gene TRBJ1-1, with 7 positions matching TRBD1. The CDR3 extends over 15 amino acids. The germline V gene has CDR1 KGHDR and CDR2 SFDVKD. The trim removed 5 bases at V and 1 base at J, leaving 6 bases unmatched. CDR3 nucleotides: TGTGCCACCAGTGCATCATCAGGGGGGAACACTGAAGCTTTCTTT. This encodes CATSASSGGNTEAFF.

In its sample, this clonotype was seen many times. The V gene is TRBV20-1, the J gene TRBJ1-5, with a weak D call TRBD1 (5 bases). Germline CDR1 is DFQATT and CDR2 is SNEGSKA (reference sequence). This CDR3 spans 14 amino acids. Trimming stripped 3 bases from V and 2 bases from J, with 11 bases between. The CDR3 DNA reads TGCAGTGCTAGTTTGGGGACGGGCAATCAGCCCCAGCATTTT. It is translated as CSASLGTGNQPQHF.

This clonotype was observed many times. The gene calls are TRBV7-8 and TRBJ1-1, with TRBD1 as a possible D gene (5 bases). This CDR3 has 15 residues. V lost 3 bases and J 1 base, leaving 12 bases between the germline ends. Germline CDR1 SGHVS, CDR2 FQNEAQ. CDR3 sequence reads: CASSFDPGQNTEAFF. Written as DNA, the CDR3 is TGTGCCAGCAGCTTCGACCCCGGACAGAACACTGAAGCTTTCTTT.